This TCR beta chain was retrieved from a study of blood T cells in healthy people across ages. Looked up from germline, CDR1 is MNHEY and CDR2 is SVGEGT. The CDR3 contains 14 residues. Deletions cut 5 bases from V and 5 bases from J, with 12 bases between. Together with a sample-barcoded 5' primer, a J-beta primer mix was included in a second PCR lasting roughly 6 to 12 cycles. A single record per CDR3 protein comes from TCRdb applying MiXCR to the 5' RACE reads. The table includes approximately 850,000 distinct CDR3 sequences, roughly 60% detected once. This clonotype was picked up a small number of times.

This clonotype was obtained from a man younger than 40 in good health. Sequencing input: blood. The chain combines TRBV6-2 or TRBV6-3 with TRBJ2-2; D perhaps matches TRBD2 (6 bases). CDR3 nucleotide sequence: TGTGCCAGCAGTCTATCGGGAGAAACCGGGGAGCTGTTTTTT. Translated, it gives CASSLSGETGELFF.